Following are 30 T cell receptor beta chains from one sample sequenced in a study of metastatic and nonmetastatic thyroid tumors. TCRdb re-analyzed the PCR reads through MiXCR. The sample lists about 22,000 clones; about 23% were seen once. Each patient came to thyroid surgery without any prior treatment (of any kind). The sequenced sample consisted of blood. The receptors originated from a male donor with papillary thyroid cancer or a benign thyroid nodule (not recorded which). Some clones in this sample may be carry-over from other donors' samples.

This clone is classed as medium-sized. V usage is TRBV6-1 and J usage is TRBJ2-1, with 8 bases fitting TRBD2. This CDR3 contains 16 residues. Trimming cost V 2 bases and J 7 bases; bases outside gene matches: 10. The V gene's germline CDR1 is MNHNS and CDR2 SASEGT. The CDR3 DNA reads as TGTGCCAGCAGTGAACGTCTCGGGAGGGCCCAAAATGAGCAGTTCTTC. Its protein product is CASSERLGRAQNEQFF.

The CDR3 is CAWSAGLNTEAFF. The CDR3 region has the DNA TGTGCCTGGTCAGCCGGATTGAACACTGAAGCTTTCTTT. The J gene is TRBJ1-1, the V gene TRBV30, with D hard to call. The germline V and J ends were trimmed by 5 bases and 0 bases, with 10 bases remaining between them. The CDR3 has 13 residues. Germline CDR1 reads GTSNPN; CDR2 reads SVGIG (reference sequence).

This clone was found many times. The chain employs TRBV15 and TRBJ1-4; D uncertain. V was clipped by 1 base and J by 11 bases, with 8 bases between them. The CDR3 contains 12 residues. The germline V gene has CDR1 LNHNV and CDR2 YYDKDF (reference sequence). For the CDR3, the DNA is TGTGCCACCAGCAGAGTTGGAGAGAAACTGTTTTTT. This encodes CATSRVGEKLFF.

A note on this clone: This may come from a read error, since a much larger clone is one base off. The same CDR3 can be traced to other DNA sequences in this sample. The rearrangement joins TRBV14 to TRBJ1-1; D may be TRBD1 (5 bases). In germline, CDR1 is SGHDN, CDR2 FVKESK. The CDR3 sequence is 13 residues long. The CDR3 nucleotides read TGTGCCAGCAGCCGGGGACTTAACACTGAAGCCTTCTTT. This codes for CASSRGLNTEAFF.

The chain has TRBV7-2 and TRBJ1-2; D may be TRBD1 (5 bases). This CDR3 has 15 amino acids. CDR1 is SGHTA and CDR2 is FQGNSA in the germline V gene. Trimming took 0 bases from V and 3 from J, leaving 11 bases between them. CDR3 sequence reads: CASSLAGQGDYGYTF. CDR3 bases: TGTGCCAGCAGCTTAGCCGGCCAGGGCGACTATGGCTACACCTTC.

This clone was counted many times. The genes are TRBV6-5 and TRBJ2-2; D not certain. V was shortened by 3 bases and J by 7 bases, with 3 bases between the two germline ends. CDR1 and CDR2 from the germline V gene are MNHEY and SVGAGI. The CDR3 spans 11 residues. CDR3 in DNA: TGTGCCAGCAGTTATCTCGGGGAGCTGTTTTTT. This codes for CASSYLGELFF.

In its sample, this clone ranks as medium-sized (0.01 to 0.1%). This CDR3 reads CAWSFLAGTGELFF. The CDR3 nucleotides are TGTGCCTGGAGTTTCCTAGCGGGGACCGGGGAGCTGTTTTTT. The chain uses TRBV30 and TRBJ2-2, with 9 nucleotides matching TRBD2. The germline V gene has CDR1 GTSNPN and CDR2 SVGIG (reference sequence). V shed 2 bases and J 5 bases; nucleotides not matched to a gene: 3. This CDR3 is 14 amino acids long.

In DNA, the CDR3 is TGTGCCAGTACGGGAAGGGGGTTGAATGAGCAGTTCTTC. This sequence encodes CASTGRGLNEQFF. The chain joins TRBV19 to TRBJ2-1; TRBD1 might be the D (6 bases). CDR3 length equals 13 residues. The germline gives CDR1 LNHDA, CDR2 SQIVND (reference sequence). V lost 7 bases and J lost 7, with 14 bases in between.

This clone was detected ten times or more. V usage is TRBV3-1 and J usage is TRBJ2-7, with D tentatively TRBD2 (6 bases). The V end lost 2 bases, the J end lost 5 bases, and 13 bases lay between the germline ends. Germline CDR1 reads LGHDT; CDR2 reads YNNKEL (reference sequence). The CDR3 length is 14 residues. The CDR3 region has the DNA TGTGCCAGCAGCCAATACGGGAGAGCCCACGAGCAGTACTTC. Protein product: CASSQYGRAHEQYF.

At least ten counts were recorded for this clone. The identical CDR3 is also encoded by other nucleotide sequences in the sample. The V gene is TRBV6-1, the J gene TRBJ2-1, with D perhaps TRBD2 (6 bases). V lost 2 bases and J 7 bases, leaving 21 bases between the germline ends. The germline V gene has CDR1 MNHNS and CDR2 SASEGT. This CDR3 is built from 17 residues. This chain's CDR3 is CASSERSGAGSRNEQFF. Here the CDR3 DNA reads TGTGCCAGCAGTGAACGTAGCGGTGCGGGAAGTCGTAATGAGCAGTTCTTC.

This clone came up a few times. The gene calls are TRBV30 and TRBJ2-7; possibly TRBD2 for D (6 bases). The CDR3 sequence is 13 residues long. Germline-derived CDR1 and CDR2 are GTSNPN and SVGIG (reference sequence). Trimming removed 7 bases at V and 4 bases at J, with 17 bases between. The CDR3 DNA sequence: TGTGCCTTTCGGGGGTCAGCAGGATACGAGCAGTACTTC. It specifies CAFRGSAGYEQYF. Complete variable domain (other parts from reference TRBV30 and TRBJ2-7): SQTIHQWPATLVQPVGSPLSLECTVEGTSNPNLYWYRQAAGRGLQLLFYSVGIGQISSEVPQNLSASRPQDRQFILSSKKLLLSDSGFYLCAFRGSAGYEQYFGPGTRLTVT.

The chain combines TRBV30 with TRBJ2-2, with D perhaps matching TRBD2 (5 bases). Deletions cut 8 bases from V and 5 bases from J, with 15 bases between. CDR3 length equals 13 residues. Per germline, CDR1 GTSNPN and CDR2 SVGIG (reference sequence). CDR3 DNA: TGTGCCCTACAAGCTAGCATAACCGGGGAGCTGTTTTTT. As protein: CALQASITGELFF. The full variable domain, its missing parts supplied by reference TRBV30 and TRBJ2-2, is SQTIHQWPATLVQPVGSPLSLECTVEGTSNPNLYWYRQAAGRGLQLLFYSVGIGQISSEVPQNLSASRPQDRQFILSSKKLLLSDSGFYLCALQASITGELFFGEGSRLTVL.

This clone came up many times. This chain joins TRBV11-1 and TRBJ2-3; TRBD2 aligns across 11 bases. CDR3 length equals 16 residues. The germline gives CDR1 SGHAT, CDR2 FQDESV (reference sequence). V lost 4 bases and J lost 2; bases outside the gene matches: 5. The CDR3 region is CASSYSSGRTTDTQYF. CDR3 bases: TGTGCCAGCAGCTACTCTAGCGGGAGGACCACAGATACGCAGTATTTT.

The chain couples TRBV7-3 to TRBJ2-3; D is possibly TRBD1 or TRBD2 (5 bases each). The V gene lost 2 bases and the J gene lost 3 bases, with 12 bases spanning the gap. This CDR3 spans 15 amino acids. Germline V gene lookup returns CDR1 SGHTA and CDR2 FQGTGA. CDR3 residues: CASSLWGSGTDTQYF. The CDR3 DNA sequence: TGTGCCAGCAGCTTATGGGGGAGCGGTACAGATACGCAGTATTTT.

This clone was counted many times. The chain employs TRBV6-1 and TRBJ2-5; either TRBD1 or TRBD2 may fit D (5 bases each). This CDR3 is 12 amino acids long. V was shortened by 4 bases and J by 7 bases, with 10 bases between the two germline ends. Germline loops: CDR1 MNHNS, CDR2 SASEGT. The CDR3: CASSGGTGTQYF. CDR3 sequence (DNA): TGTGCCAGCAGTGGGGGGACGGGGACCCAGTACTTC.

This clone was detected ten times or more. The chain uses TRBV5-1 and TRBJ1-2; a weak D match, TRBD1 (5 bases). The germline gives CDR1 SGHRS, CDR2 YFSETQ. The CDR3 length is 16 residues. Trimming removed 4 bases at V and 5 bases at J, with 21 bases between. CDR3 in amino acids: CASSPRSRQNLYGYTF. Here the CDR3 DNA reads TGCGCCAGCAGCCCTCGGTCGAGACAGAATTTATATGGCTACACCTTC.

This clone was observed many times. The chain has TRBV30 and TRBJ2-4; possibly TRBD2 for D (5 bases). V lost 0 bases and J lost 0, with 9 bases in between. CDR1 is GTSNPN, CDR2 SVGIG, per germline (reference sequence). The CDR3 has 15 amino acids. The CDR3 sequence: CAWSVGGGAKNIQYF. The CDR3 nucleotides read TGTGCCTGGAGTGTTGGAGGAGGAGCCAAAAACATTCAGTACTTC.

This clone was seen a few times. This rearrangement joins TRBV5-1 to TRBJ1-2, with D tentatively TRBD1 (5 bases). Germline assignment: CDR1 SGHRS and CDR2 YFSETQ. This CDR3 comprises 17 residues. V gave up 3 bases and J gave up 4 bases, with 22 bases separating them. The CDR3 sequence is CASSSWVSGPPTYGYTF. The DNA of the CDR3 is TGCGCCAGCAGCTCCTGGGTCTCAGGGCCCCCTACCTATGGCTACACCTTC.

Many counts were recorded for this clone. The rearrangement joins TRBV12-3 or TRBV12-4 to TRBJ2-3; D remains unclear. This CDR3 spans 13 amino acids. V was pared by 3 bases and J by 4 bases, with 8 bases between. CDR3 loop: CASSFVVADTQYF. DNA for the CDR3: TGTGCCAGCAGTTTTGTCGTCGCAGATACGCAGTATTTT.

The table lists this clone with many counts. The chain is built from TRBV2 and TRBJ2-4; 11 bases agree with TRBD2. The CDR3 contains 16 residues. Germline V gene data show CDR1 as SNHLY and CDR2 as FYNNEI. V lost 8 bases and J lost 3; bases outside the gene matches: 9. The CDR3 protein is CASLAGGSKGKNIQYF. CDR3 nucleotide sequence: TGTGCCAGCCTAGCGGGAGGAAGTAAGGGCAAAAACATTCAGTACTTC.

This clone was seen ten or more times. V is TRBV7-8 and J is TRBJ2-1; D is possibly TRBD1 (5 bases). Trimming left V 5 bases short and J 2 bases short, with 13 bases between. This CDR3 has 15 residues. Germline V CDR1 and CDR2: SGHVS, FQNEAQ. CDR3: CASSPQGATYNEQFF. The CDR3 coding sequence is TGTGCCAGCAGCCCCCAAGGGGCCACCTACAATGAGCAGTTCTTC.

This clone was detected a few times. The chain uses TRBV6-1 and TRBJ1-1; no definite D call. V was cut by 0 bases and J by 5 bases, with 13 bases left in between. Germline CDR1 MNHNS, CDR2 SASEGT. The CDR3 spans 15 residues. The CDR3 nucleotides are TGTGCCAGCAGTGAAGCGCTCGATGGAGGGACTGAAGCTTTCTTT. It translates to CASSEALDGGTEAFF.

By sample fraction, this clone is medium-sized (0.01 to 0.1%). CDR3 sequence reads: CASSLEGGRDHEQYF. The DNA of the CDR3 is TGTGCCAGCAGTTTAGAGGGGGGGAGAGACCACGAGCAGTACTTC. The rearrangement joins TRBV12-3 or TRBV12-4 to TRBJ2-7; tentative D call: TRBD2 (7 bases). Trimming pared 1 base from V and 5 bases from J, leaving 15 bases between. CDR3 length: 15 amino acids.

This clone was picked up many times. The chain joins TRBV2 to TRBJ2-7, with 8 positions matching TRBD1. V shed 8 bases, J shed 5 bases, and the junction held 5 bases outside the gene matches. The CDR3 is made up of 12 amino acids. The germline V gene has CDR1 SNHLY and CDR2 FYNNEI. For the CDR3, the DNA is TGTGCCAGCGGAGGGGACAGGAACGAGCAGTACTTC. Translation: CASGGDRNEQYF.

This clone was seen just once. A much larger clone lies one base from this, so it may be a read error. The chain uses TRBV11-1 and TRBJ2-5; the D gene is possibly TRBD1 (5 bases). The V and J ends lost 5 bases and 5 bases respectively, with 15 bases between them. The CDR3 runs 14 residues. Germline V gene data show CDR1 as SGHAT and CDR2 as FQDESV (reference sequence). The CDR3 DNA is TGTGCCAGCAGCCTACACCATGGGGCGGAGACCCAGTACTTC. Translation: CASSLHHGAETQYF.

Ten or more counts support this clone. The gene calls are TRBV19 and TRBJ1-2; D is uncertain. This CDR3 contains 16 residues. V dropped 3 bases and J dropped 7 bases, with 21 bases sitting between them. Germline V CDR1 and CDR2: LNHDA, SQIVND (reference sequence). DNA for the CDR3: TGTGCCAGTAGTATTCGGGGATCGGGTGCAGGTATTGGCTACACCTTC. Its protein product is CASSIRGSGAGIGYTF.

The rearrangement uses TRBV28 and TRBJ1-5, with D perhaps TRBD1 (5 bases). Germline V gene lookup returns CDR1 MDHEN and CDR2 SYDVKM. The CDR3 runs to 12 residues. The V end lost 3 bases, the J end lost 7 bases, and 7 bases lay between the germline ends. CDR3 sequence: CASSLQGQPQHF. Written as DNA, the CDR3 is TGTGCCAGCAGTTTGCAGGGACAGCCCCAGCATTTT.

This clone came up many times. This rearrangement joins TRBV30 to TRBJ2-2; D is possibly TRBD1 (6 bases). The CDR3 sequence is 15 residues long. Trimming pared 5 bases from V and 6 bases from J, leaving 19 bases between. CDR1 is GTSNPN and CDR2 is SVGIG in the germline V gene (reference sequence). CDR3 amino acids: CAWRALRTEAGELFF. For the CDR3, the DNA is TGTGCCTGGCGGGCATTAAGGACAGAGGCCGGGGAGCTGTTTTTT.

This clone has ten or more counts. V and J are TRBV2 and TRBJ2-5; TRBD2 aligns across 8 bases. This CDR3 contains 12 residues. V trimming: 11 bases; J trimming: 3 bases; junction bases outside the gene matches: 5. CDR1 and CDR2 (germline): SNHLY, FYNNEI. The CDR3, as DNA: TGTGCCGGAGCGGGAGTGGAAGAGACCCAGTACTTC. It translates to CAGAGVEETQYF.

This clone was recorded at least ten times. The V and J genes are TRBV15 and TRBJ1-5; no clear D gene. Trimming left V 3 bases short and J 5 bases short, with 8 bases between. The germline V gene encodes CDR1 LNHNV and CDR2 YYDKDF (reference sequence). The CDR3 totals 13 residues. For the CDR3, the DNA is TGTGCCACCAGCAGCCGAACTCATCAGCCCCAGCATTTT. Protein: CATSSRTHQPQHF.